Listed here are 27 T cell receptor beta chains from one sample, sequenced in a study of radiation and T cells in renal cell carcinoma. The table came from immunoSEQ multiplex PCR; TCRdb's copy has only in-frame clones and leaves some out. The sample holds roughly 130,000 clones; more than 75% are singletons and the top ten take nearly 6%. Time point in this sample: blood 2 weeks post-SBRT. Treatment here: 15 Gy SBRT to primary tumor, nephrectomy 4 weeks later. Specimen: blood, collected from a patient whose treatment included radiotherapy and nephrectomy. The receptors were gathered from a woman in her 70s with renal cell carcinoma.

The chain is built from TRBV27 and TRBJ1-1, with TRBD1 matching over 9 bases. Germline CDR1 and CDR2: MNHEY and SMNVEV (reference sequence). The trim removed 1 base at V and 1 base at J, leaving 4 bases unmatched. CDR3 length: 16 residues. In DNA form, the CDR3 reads TGTGCCAGCAGTTTATTAGGACAGGGGAAGAACACTGAAGCTTTCTTT. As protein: CASSLLGQGKNTEAFF.

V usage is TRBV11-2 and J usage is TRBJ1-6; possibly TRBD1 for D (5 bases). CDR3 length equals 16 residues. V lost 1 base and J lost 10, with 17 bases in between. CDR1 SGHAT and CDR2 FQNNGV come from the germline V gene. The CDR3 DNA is TGTGCCAGCAGCTTAGTGGTCGGGACTACATTATCACCCCTCCACTTT. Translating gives CASSLVVGTTLSPLHF.

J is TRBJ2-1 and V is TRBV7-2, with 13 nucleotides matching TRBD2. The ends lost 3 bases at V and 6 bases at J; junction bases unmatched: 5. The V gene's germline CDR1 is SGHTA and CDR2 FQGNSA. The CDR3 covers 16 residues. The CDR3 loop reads CASSFPRTSGGNEQFF. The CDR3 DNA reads TGTGCCAGCAGCTTTCCCCGGACTAGCGGGGGCAATGAGCAGTTCTTC.

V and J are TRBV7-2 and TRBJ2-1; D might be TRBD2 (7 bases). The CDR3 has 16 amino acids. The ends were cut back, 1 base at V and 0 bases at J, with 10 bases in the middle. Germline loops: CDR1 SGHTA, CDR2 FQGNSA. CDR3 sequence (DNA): TGTGCCAGCAGCTTAGATGGGGGGGCCTCCTACAATGAGCAGTTCTTC. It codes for CASSLDGGASYNEQFF.

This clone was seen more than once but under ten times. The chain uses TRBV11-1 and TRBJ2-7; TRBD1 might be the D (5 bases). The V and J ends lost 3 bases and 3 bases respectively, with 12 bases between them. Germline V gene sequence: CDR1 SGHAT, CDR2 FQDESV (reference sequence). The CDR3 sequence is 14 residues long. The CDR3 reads CASSFGQGSYEQYF. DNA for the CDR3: TGTGCCAGCAGCTTTGGCCAGGGCAGCTACGAGCAGTACTTC.

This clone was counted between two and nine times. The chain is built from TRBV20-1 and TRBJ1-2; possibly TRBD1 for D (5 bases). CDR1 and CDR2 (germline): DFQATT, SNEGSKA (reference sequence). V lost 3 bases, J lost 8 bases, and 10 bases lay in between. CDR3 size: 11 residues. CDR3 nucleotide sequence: TGCAGTGCTAGGGACACACCCGGCTACACCTTC. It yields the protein CSARDTPGYTF.

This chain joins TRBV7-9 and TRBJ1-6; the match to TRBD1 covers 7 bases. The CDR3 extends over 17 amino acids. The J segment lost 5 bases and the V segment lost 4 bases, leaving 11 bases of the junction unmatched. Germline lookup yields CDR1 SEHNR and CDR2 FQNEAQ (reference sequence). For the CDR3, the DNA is TGTGCCAGCAGCTATAGGGCAGGGGGAGTTGATAATTCACCCCTCCACTTT. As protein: CASSYRAGGVDNSPLHF.

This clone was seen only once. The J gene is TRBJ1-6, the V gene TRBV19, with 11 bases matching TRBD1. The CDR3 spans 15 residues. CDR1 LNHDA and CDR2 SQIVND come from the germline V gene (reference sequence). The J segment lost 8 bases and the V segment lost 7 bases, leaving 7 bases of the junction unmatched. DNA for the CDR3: TGTGCCAGTACGGACAGGGGGCGACCAGATTCACCCCTCCACTTT. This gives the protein CASTDRGRPDSPLHF.

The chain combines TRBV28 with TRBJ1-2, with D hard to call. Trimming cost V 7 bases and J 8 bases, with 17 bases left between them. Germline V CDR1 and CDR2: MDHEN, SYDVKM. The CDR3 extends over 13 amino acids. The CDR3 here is CASTSRRVDGYTF. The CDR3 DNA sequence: TGTGCCAGCACCTCGAGAAGGGTGGACGGCTACACCTTC.

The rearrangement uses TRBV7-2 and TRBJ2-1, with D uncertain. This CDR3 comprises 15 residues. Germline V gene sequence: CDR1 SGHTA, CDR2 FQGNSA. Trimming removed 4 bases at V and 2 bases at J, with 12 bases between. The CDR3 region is CASSSAAEPYNEQFF. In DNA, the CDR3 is TGTGCCAGCAGCTCCGCCGCAGAGCCCTACAATGAGCAGTTCTTC.

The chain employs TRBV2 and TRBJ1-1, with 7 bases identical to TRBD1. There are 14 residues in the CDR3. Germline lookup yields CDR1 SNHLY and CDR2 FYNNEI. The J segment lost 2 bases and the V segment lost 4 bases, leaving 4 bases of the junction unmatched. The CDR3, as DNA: TGTGCCAGCAGTGCCGGGACAGAAAACACTGAAGCTTTCTTT. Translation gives CASSAGTENTEAFF.

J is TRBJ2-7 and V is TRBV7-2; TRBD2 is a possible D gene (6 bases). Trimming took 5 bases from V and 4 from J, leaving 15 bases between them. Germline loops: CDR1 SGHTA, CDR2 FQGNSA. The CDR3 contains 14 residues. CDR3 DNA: TGTGCCAGCAGCCCAGGCCCTGGGACTTACGAGCAGTACTTC. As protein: CASSPGPGTYEQYF.

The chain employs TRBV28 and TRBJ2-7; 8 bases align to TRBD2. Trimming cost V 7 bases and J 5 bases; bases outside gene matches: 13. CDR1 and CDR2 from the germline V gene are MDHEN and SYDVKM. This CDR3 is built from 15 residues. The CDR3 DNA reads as TGTGCCAGCATTCTGGCTAGCGGGCCACTGGACGAGCAGTACTTC. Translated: CASILASGPLDEQYF.

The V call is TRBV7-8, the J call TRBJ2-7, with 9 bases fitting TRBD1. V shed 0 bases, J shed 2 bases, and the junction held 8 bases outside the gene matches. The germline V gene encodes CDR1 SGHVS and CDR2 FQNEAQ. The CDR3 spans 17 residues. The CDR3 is CASSLAPHRGPPYEQYF. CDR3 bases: TGTGCCAGCAGCTTAGCACCTCACAGGGGGCCTCCCTACGAGCAGTACTTC.

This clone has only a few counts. For the CDR3, the DNA is TGCAGCGTACTAGCGGGGAGCACTGGGGCCAACGTCCTGACTTTC. Encoded protein: CSVLAGSTGANVLTF. The chain is built from TRBV29-1 and TRBJ2-6; 10 nucleotides match TRBD2. This CDR3 comprises 15 residues. The trim removed 6 bases at V and 2 bases at J, leaving 4 bases unmatched. Germline V gene lookup returns CDR1 SQVTM and CDR2 ANQGSEA.

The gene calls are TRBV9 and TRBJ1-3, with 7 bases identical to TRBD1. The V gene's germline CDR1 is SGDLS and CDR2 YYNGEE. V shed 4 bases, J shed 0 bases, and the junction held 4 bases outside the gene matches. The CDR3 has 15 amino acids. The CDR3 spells CASSSTGISGNTIYF. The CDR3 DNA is TGTGCCAGCAGCTCGACAGGGATCTCTGGAAACACCATATATTTT. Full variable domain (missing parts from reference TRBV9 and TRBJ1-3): DSGVTQTPKHLITATGQRVTLRCSPRSGDLSVYWYQQSLDQGLQFLIQYYNGEERAKGNILERFSAQQFPDLHSELNLSSLELGDSALYFCASSSTGISGNTIYFGEGSWLTVV.

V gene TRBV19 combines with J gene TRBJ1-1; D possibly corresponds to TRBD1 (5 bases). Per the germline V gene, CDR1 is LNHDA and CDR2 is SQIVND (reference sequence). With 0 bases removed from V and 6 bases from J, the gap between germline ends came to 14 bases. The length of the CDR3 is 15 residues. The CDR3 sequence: CASSIDRFLGAEAFF. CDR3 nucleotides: TGTGCCAGTAGTATAGATCGTTTTCTGGGGGCTGAAGCTTTCTTT.

The CDR3 region has the DNA TGTGCCAGCAGTTTTTCAGCTAACTTCAATCAGCCCCAGCATTTT. Its protein is CASSFSANFNQPQHF. V and J are TRBV27 and TRBJ1-5; no clear D gene. V was clipped by 3 bases and J by 3 bases, with 12 bases between them. Germline V gene lookup returns CDR1 MNHEY and CDR2 SMNVEV (reference sequence). This CDR3 spans 15 amino acids.

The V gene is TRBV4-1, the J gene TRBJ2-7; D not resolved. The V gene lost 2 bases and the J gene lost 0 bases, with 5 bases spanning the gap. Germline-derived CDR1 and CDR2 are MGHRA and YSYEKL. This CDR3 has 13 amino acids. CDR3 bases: TGCGCCAGCAGCCAAACATCCTCCTACGAGCAGTACTTC. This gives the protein CASSQTSSYEQYF.

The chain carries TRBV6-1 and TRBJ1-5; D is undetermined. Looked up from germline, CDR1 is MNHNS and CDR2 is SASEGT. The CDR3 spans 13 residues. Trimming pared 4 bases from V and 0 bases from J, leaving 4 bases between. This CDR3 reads CASSGVSNQPQHF. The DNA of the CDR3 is TGTGCCAGCAGTGGGGTTAGCAATCAGCCCCAGCATTTT.

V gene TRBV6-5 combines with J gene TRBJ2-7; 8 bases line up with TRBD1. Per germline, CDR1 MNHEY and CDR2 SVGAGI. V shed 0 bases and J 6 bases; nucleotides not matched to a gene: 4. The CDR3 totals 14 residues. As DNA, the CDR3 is TGTGCCAGCAGTTACTCTCCAACAGGGGGCGAGCAGTACTTC. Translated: CASSYSPTGGEQYF.

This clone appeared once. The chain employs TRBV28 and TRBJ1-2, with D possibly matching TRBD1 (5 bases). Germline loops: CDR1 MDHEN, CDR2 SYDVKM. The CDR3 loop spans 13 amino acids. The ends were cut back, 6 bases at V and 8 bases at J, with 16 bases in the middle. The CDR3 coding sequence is TGTGCCAGCAGCATCCCCGCCCAGGGCGGCTACACCTTC. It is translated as CASSIPAQGGYTF.

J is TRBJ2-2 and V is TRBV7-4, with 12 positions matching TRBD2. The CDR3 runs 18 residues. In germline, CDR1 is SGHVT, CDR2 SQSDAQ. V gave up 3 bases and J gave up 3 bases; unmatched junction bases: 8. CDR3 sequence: CASSFSTSGGKDTGELFF. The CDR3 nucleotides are TGTGCCAGCAGCTTTTCGACTAGCGGGGGTAAAGACACCGGGGAGCTGTTTTTT.

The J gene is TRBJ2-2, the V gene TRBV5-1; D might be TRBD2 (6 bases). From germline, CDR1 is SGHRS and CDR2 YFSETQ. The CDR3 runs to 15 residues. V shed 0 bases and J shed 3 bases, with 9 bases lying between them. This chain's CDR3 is CASSLEGGDTGELFF. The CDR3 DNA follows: TGCGCCAGCAGCTTGGAGGGAGGAGACACCGGGGAGCTGTTTTTT.

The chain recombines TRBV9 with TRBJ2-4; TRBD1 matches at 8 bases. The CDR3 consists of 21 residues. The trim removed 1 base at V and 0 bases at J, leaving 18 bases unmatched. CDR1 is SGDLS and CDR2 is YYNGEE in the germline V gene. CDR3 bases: TGTGCCAGCAGCGTATACGATTATCCAGGGGGCTCTCGATTAGCCAAAAACATTCAGTACTTC. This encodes CASSVYDYPGGSRLAKNIQYF.

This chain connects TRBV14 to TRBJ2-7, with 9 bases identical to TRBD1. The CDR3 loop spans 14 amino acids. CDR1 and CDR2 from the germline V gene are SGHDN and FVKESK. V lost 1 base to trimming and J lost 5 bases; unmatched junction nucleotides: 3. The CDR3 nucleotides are TGTGCCAGCAGCCAAGCTCGGACAGGGGACGAGCAGTACTTC. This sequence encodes CASSQARTGDEQYF.

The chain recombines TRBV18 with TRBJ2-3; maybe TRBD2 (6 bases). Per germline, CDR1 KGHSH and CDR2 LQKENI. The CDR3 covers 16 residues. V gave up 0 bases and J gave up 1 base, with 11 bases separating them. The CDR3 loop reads CASSPPKGGGTDTQYF. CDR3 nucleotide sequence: TGTGCCAGCTCACCACCGAAGGGAGGTGGCACAGATACGCAGTATTTT.